The clone carrying this T cell receptor beta chain has only a few counts. What it binds is unknown. These data come from a study of shared clonotypes between healthy human individuals. Samples left unsorted employed around 90 million PBMCs for genomic DNA. The study's findings and limits: Owing to a small donor count, the genetic and exposure-history diversity represented was limited.

Using immunoSEQ multiplex PCR, the repertoire was profiled, and TCRdb retains in-frame clones only, with some absent. The sample includes about 480,000 clones, 60% to 80% of them seen just once. The TCR was taken from a woman aged 40-49 years in good health. Some clones in this sample may be carry-over from other donors' samples. The source material was PBMCs.

The CDR3 bases are TGTGCCAGCAGCTTGGGACTCCTCTCCTACGAGCAGTACTTC. This translates into CASSLGLLSYEQYF. The chain uses TRBV11-2 and TRBJ2-7; tentatively, D is TRBD2 (6 bases). CDR1 and CDR2 (germline): SGHAT, FQNNGV. Trimming cost V 3 bases and J 0 bases, with 9 bases left between them. The CDR3 extends over 14 amino acids.